The 8 T cell receptor beta chains below come from one sample, sequenced in a study of blood T cells in healthy people across ages (dated by TCRdb to 2014 to 2015). The library was built by means of 5' RACE. Instrument on record: Illumina HiSeq 2500. A second PCR of about 6 to 11 cycles was performed with a sample-barcoded 5' primer and a J-beta primer mix. TCRdb reworked the public reads: Q25 trimming with fastp, MiXCR clone assembly, productive beta chains retained. When rows share a CDR3 protein, they turn into one entry using the most common DNA and genes. The table for this sample lists about 1 million distinct CDR3 sequences; under 45% of them were counted only once. The top ten hold about 19% of the sample. Source material: blood. The receptors were sampled from a woman aged 55 to 70 in good health.

J is TRBJ2-3 and V is TRBV5-1; possibly TRBD1 or TRBD2 for D (5 bases each). The CDR3 is made up of 15 amino acids. Germline CDR1 SGHRS, CDR2 YFSETQ. Trimming cost V 0 bases and J 6 bases, with 14 bases left between them. CDR3 amino acids: CASSLDGTAWDTQYF. CDR3 DNA: TGCGCCAGCAGCTTGGATGGGACGGCATGGGATACGCAGTATTTT.

This chain links TRBV28 with TRBJ2-3; 8 positions match TRBD1. The CDR3 has 15 amino acids. After removal of 7 bases from V and 4 bases from J, the junction contained 10 bases not matched to a gene. Germline CDR1 MDHEN, CDR2 SYDVKM. The CDR3 DNA is TGTGCCAGCACCGGACAGGGCCCTTCCCCAGATACGCAGTATTTT. This encodes CASTGQGPSPDTQYF.

The chain carries TRBV20-1 and TRBJ2-1, with 9 bases aligning to TRBD1. V dropped 3 bases and J dropped 0; count of bases not matched to a gene: 6. Germline V gene lookup returns CDR1 DFQATT and CDR2 SNEGSKA (reference sequence). The CDR3 loop spans 16 amino acids. The CDR3 DNA reads TGCAGTGCTAGGGGACAGGGCAAAAGCTCCTACAATGAGCAGTTCTTC. Encoded protein: CSARGQGKSSYNEQFF.

This clonotype was counted a single time. The rearrangement uses TRBV3-1 and TRBJ2-7, with D perhaps TRBD1 or TRBD2 (5 bases each). The CDR3 length is 15 residues. Trimming removed 0 bases from V and 2 bases from J, with 11 bases in between. Germline V lookup: CDR1 LGHDT, CDR2 YNNKEL (reference sequence). In DNA form, the CDR3 reads TGTGCCAGCAGCCAAGAACACAGGACTCCCTACGAGCAGTACTTC. It yields the protein CASSQEHRTPYEQYF.

CDR3 DNA: TGTGCCAGCAGTGAGACTAGCGGGAGGGTGGAAGATACGCAGTATTTT. It encodes CASSETSGRVEDTQYF. The V gene is TRBV6-1, the J gene TRBJ2-3; 14 nucleotides line up with TRBD2. The CDR3 totals 16 residues. The V and J ends lost 3 bases and 5 bases, in that order; junction bases with no gene match: 4. The germline gives CDR1 MNHNS, CDR2 SASEGT.

In this sample, this clonotype turned up many times. CDR3 amino acids: CSASGTSEKQETQYF. The CDR3 bases are TGCAGTGCTAGCGGGACTAGCGAGAAGCAAGAGACCCAGTACTTC. The J gene is TRBJ2-5, the V gene TRBV20-1; 10 positions match TRBD2. The CDR3 spans 15 residues. Germline V CDR1 and CDR2: DFQATT, SNEGSKA (reference sequence). The ends lost 3 bases at V and 2 bases at J; junction bases unmatched: 6.

This clonotype came up once. The V call is TRBV7-8, the J call TRBJ1-5; D unclear. The V end was cut by 6 bases, the J end by 0 bases, with 9 bases between. The CDR3 consists of 14 residues. Germline CDR1 and CDR2: SGHVS and FQNEAQ. Here the CDR3 reads CASSHSDSNQPQHF. The CDR3 DNA reads TGTGCCAGCAGTCACTCCGATAGCAATCAGCCCCAGCATTTT.

The J gene is TRBJ1-1, the V gene TRBV7-9, with 7 bases aligning to TRBD1. The CDR3 runs to 14 residues. Germline V CDR1 and CDR2: SEHNR, FQNEAQ (reference sequence). V lost 5 bases to trimming and J lost 2 bases; unmatched junction nucleotides: 5. CDR3 protein: CASSPRDRNTEAFF. The DNA for the CDR3 is TGTGCCAGCAGCCCACGGGACAGAAACACTGAAGCTTTCTTT.